One sample yielded the 25 T cell receptor beta chains listed below, sequenced in a study of blood T cell repertoires in COVID-19. Clones were read by immunoSEQ multiplex PCR, and TCRdb kept only the in-frame ones, dropping some. The repertoire has tens of thousands of clones, approximately 90% of them found once; the top ten carry 3.1%. Sequencing was done on a sample of peripheral blood. These receptors came from a man aged 45 to 65 with acute or convalescent COVID-19.

The chain uses TRBV29-1 and TRBJ1-1; no firm D call. CDR1 is SQVTM and CDR2 is ANQGSEA in the germline V gene. The CDR3 covers 12 residues. The CDR3 here is CSVAGLGTEAFF. CDR3 nucleotide sequence: TGCAGTGTCGCAGGATTAGGTACTGAAGCTTTCTTT.

This clone is a singleton in its sample. The DNA of the CDR3 is TGCAGCGTTGGGTCAGGGGTAGGAACCGGGGAGCTGTTTTTT. Protein sequence: CSVGSGVGTGELFF. The chain carries TRBV29-1 and TRBJ2-2, with D perhaps TRBD1 (6 bases). V was pared by 4 bases and J by 5 bases, with 14 bases between. Germline V gives CDR1 SQVTM, CDR2 ANQGSEA. This CDR3 comprises 14 residues.

The gene calls are TRBV6-1 and TRBJ2-7; 9 positions agree with TRBD1. The CDR3 consists of 15 residues. V was clipped by 2 bases and J by 1 base; unmatched bases: 3. Per the germline V gene, CDR1 is MNHNS and CDR2 is SASEGT. The CDR3 nucleotides are TGTGCCAGCAGTGAATCCGGGACAGGGTCCTACGAGCAGTACTTC. Amino acids: CASSESGTGSYEQYF.

The rearrangement uses TRBV28 and TRBJ2-2; 7 bases match TRBD1. The CDR3 loop spans 13 amino acids. V shed 6 bases, J shed 8 bases, and the junction held 6 bases outside the gene matches. The germline gives CDR1 MDHEN, CDR2 SYDVKM. The CDR3 loop is CASSSTGRGELFF. The CDR3 region has the DNA TGTGCCAGCAGCTCGACAGGGAGAGGGGAGCTGTTTTTT.

The chain recombines TRBV24-1 with TRBJ1-5; 8 bases fit TRBD1. This CDR3 has 15 amino acids. V gave up 12 bases and J gave up 0 bases; unmatched junction bases: 9. Germline CDR1 KGHDR, CDR2 SFDVKD. CDR3 sequence reads: CAPGTGPYSNQPQHF. DNA for the CDR3: TGTGCCCCCGGGACAGGCCCATATAGCAATCAGCCCCAGCATTTT.

The chain links TRBV12-5 to TRBJ2-7; TRBD2 aligns across 8 bases. CDR1 and CDR2 (germline): LGHNT, FRNRAP. This CDR3 has 15 residues. Germline trimming cut 1 base from V and 6 bases from J; bases unmatched to any gene: 8. CDR3 sequence (DNA): TGTGCTAGTGGTTTGGGGACTAGCAACATGGGCGAGCAGTACTTC. This translates into CASGLGTSNMGEQYF. The entire variable domain, with the rest obtained from reference TRBV12-5 and TRBJ2-7, is as follows: DARVTQTPRHKVTEMGQEVTMRCQPILGHNTVFWYRQTMMQGLELLAYFRNRAPLDDSGMPKDRFSAEMPDATLATLKIQPSEPRDSAVYFCASGLGTSNMGEQYFGPGTRLTVT.

This clone showed up just a few times. In DNA form, the CDR3 reads TGTGCCAGCAGCTTTGTCAAACCGGGACAGGGGGAGTCCCAGCCCCAGCATTTT. It translates to CASSFVKPGQGESQPQHF. V usage is TRBV11-2 and J usage is TRBJ1-5; 11 bases fit TRBD1. Germline CDR1 is SGHAT and CDR2 is FQNNGV. Germline trimming cut 3 bases from V and 7 bases from J; bases unmatched to any gene: 14. The CDR3 loop spans 18 amino acids.

The chain has TRBV19 and TRBJ1-5; 8 bases line up with TRBD1. The junction had 12 bases not matched to a gene; V was cut back by 8 bases and J by 6 bases. The CDR3 is 15 amino acids. The germline V gene has CDR1 LNHDA and CDR2 SQIVND (reference sequence). The CDR3 loop is CASGKDREGSQPQHF. DNA of the CDR3: TGTGCCAGTGGGAAGGACAGGGAAGGCAGTCAGCCCCAGCATTTT. Full variable domain (rest looked up from reference TRBV19 and TRBJ1-5): DGGITQSPKYLFRKEGQNVTLSCEQNLNHDAMYWYRQDPGQGLRLIYYSQIVNDFQKGDIAEGYSVSREKKESFPLTVTSAQKNPTAFYLCASGKDREGSQPQHFGDGTRLSIL.

The chain links TRBV6-2 or TRBV6-3 to TRBJ1-1; D not resolved. Germline V gene lookup returns CDR1 MNHEY and CDR2 SVGEGT. The germline V and J ends were trimmed by 5 bases and 1 base, with 17 bases remaining between them. The length of the CDR3 is 16 residues. CDR3 in amino acids: CASSPTSIRPNTEAFF. The DNA of the CDR3 is TGTGCCAGCAGTCCGACATCAATAAGACCGAACACTGAAGCTTTCTTT.

The J gene is TRBJ2-7, the V gene TRBV2, with TRBD2 matching over 7 bases. CDR3 size: 13 residues. V lost 6 bases to trimming and J lost 1 base; unmatched junction nucleotides: 3. The V gene's germline CDR1 is SNHLY and CDR2 FYNNEI. CDR3 sequence: CASSGDYSYEQYF. DNA for the CDR3: TGTGCCAGCAGCGGGGACTATTCCTACGAGCAGTACTTC.

The rearrangement uses TRBV5-1 and TRBJ1-1; a possible D gene is TRBD1 (5 bases). Germline CDR1 is SGHRS and CDR2 is YFSETQ. With 3 bases removed from V and 5 bases from J, the gap between germline ends came to 20 bases. The CDR3 covers 16 residues. In nucleotides, the CDR3 is TGCGCCAGCAGCTCCTTCGGGGCCGGGAGGAATACTGAAGCTTTCTTT. This gives the protein CASSSFGAGRNTEAFF. Full variable domain (rest looked up from reference TRBV5-1 and TRBJ1-1): KAGVTQTPRYLIKTRGQQVTLSCSPISGHRSVSWYQQTPGQGLQFLFEYFSETQRNKGNFPGRFSGRQFSNSRSEMNVSTLELGDSALYLCASSSFGAGRNTEAFFGQGTRLTVV.

The J gene is TRBJ2-7, the V gene TRBV6-4; D is perhaps TRBD1 (5 bases). CDR3 length equals 15 residues. Trimming took off 0 bases at V and 0 bases at J, with 9 bases between the two ends. The germline CDR1 and CDR2 sequences are MRHNA and SNTAGT. CDR3 amino acids: CASSDSKQDSYEQYF. DNA for the CDR3: TGTGCCAGCAGTGACTCGAAACAGGACTCCTACGAGCAGTACTTC.

This clone was observed a single time. This chain joins TRBV10-3 and TRBJ2-1; TRBD2 matches at 11 bases. There are 15 residues in the CDR3. Germline CDR1 ENHRY, CDR2 SYGVKD. V shed 11 bases and J 6 bases; nucleotides not matched to a gene: 12. The CDR3 is CASTSGGAEGNEQFF. The CDR3 DNA reads TGTGCCTCAACTAGCGGGGGCGCCGAGGGCAATGAGCAGTTCTTC.

The chain combines TRBV5-1 with TRBJ1-2; TRBD1 matches 10 bases. Germline CDR1 is SGHRS and CDR2 is YFSETQ. This CDR3 is 16 amino acids long. V was pared by 3 bases and J by 5 bases, with 10 bases of the junction left unmatched. In DNA, the CDR3 is TGCGCCAGCAGCTGGGGACAGGGGCCGCCCTTTTATGGCTACACCTTC. Amino acid sequence: CASSWGQGPPFYGYTF.

V and J are TRBV25-1 and TRBJ1-3; TRBD1 matches at 9 bases. This CDR3 region has 18 residues. With V trimmed by 4 bases and J by 0 bases, 10 bases remained unmatched. Germline V gene data show CDR1 as MGHDK and CDR2 as SYGVNS. The CDR3 nucleotides are TGTGCCAGCAGTGGACTTCCCGGGACAGGGTCCTCTGGAAACACCATATATTTT. This codes for CASSGLPGTGSSGNTIYF.

This chain connects TRBV20-1 to TRBJ2-7, with TRBD2 identical over 8 bases. The CDR3 loop spans 17 amino acids. From germline, CDR1 is DFQATT and CDR2 SNEGSKA (reference sequence). V lost 3 bases to trimming and J lost 7 bases; unmatched junction nucleotides: 20. The CDR3 region is CSASQDAVSSGLGEQYF. The CDR3, as DNA: TGCAGTGCTAGTCAGGATGCTGTGTCTAGCGGGCTCGGGGAGCAGTACTTC.

The genes are TRBV10-3 and TRBJ1-5; D is unresolved. The germline gives CDR1 ENHRY, CDR2 SYGVKD. The CDR3 contains 13 residues. Deletions cut 6 bases from V and 5 bases from J, with 11 bases between. The CDR3 region is CAISESGHQPQHF. CDR3 sequence (DNA): TGTGCCATCAGCGAAAGTGGGCATCAGCCCCAGCATTTT.

The DNA of the CDR3 is TGTGCCAGCAGCTCTTTCTCGAACACTGAAGCTTTCTTT. Protein sequence: CASSSFSNTEAFF. The V and J genes are TRBV11-3 and TRBJ1-1; unclear D gene. V was clipped by 4 bases and J by 1 base, with 7 bases between them. The germline gives CDR1 SGHNT, CDR2 YENEEA. The CDR3 is 13 residues long.

This chain's CDR3 is CASSPPLGLGYGYTF. The CDR3 nucleotides are TGTGCCAGCAGCCCCCCCCTTGGGCTTGGCTATGGCTACACCTTC. The chain combines TRBV5-5 with TRBJ1-2; no firm D call. This CDR3 comprises 15 residues. Germline values: CDR1 SGHKS, CDR2 YYEKEE (reference sequence). V gave up 4 bases and J gave up 4 bases, with 17 bases separating them. Supplemented by reference TRBV5-5 and TRBJ1-2, the full variable domain reads DAGVTQSPTHLIKTRGQQVTLRCSPISGHKSVSWYQQVLGQGPQFIFQYYEKEERGRGNFPDRFSARQFPNYSSELNVNALLLGDSALYLCASSPPLGLGYGYTFGSGTRLTVV.

The CDR3 region is CASSEGSQGTREKLFF. Written as DNA, the CDR3 is TGTGCCAGCAGTGAAGGGAGCCAGGGCACACGTGAAAAACTGTTTTTT. This chain links TRBV6-1 with TRBJ1-4; D is possibly TRBD1 (5 bases). The CDR3 consists of 16 residues. The V gene lost 1 base and the J gene lost 7 bases, with 16 bases spanning the gap. CDR1 and CDR2 (germline): MNHNS, SASEGT.

The genes are TRBV5-1 and TRBJ2-2; weak D call: TRBD1 (6 bases). The ends were cut back, 4 bases at V and 7 bases at J, with 20 bases in the middle. There are 16 residues in the CDR3. Germline V gives CDR1 SGHRS, CDR2 YFSETQ. CDR3 in DNA: TGCGCCAGCAGCCGAGCCGGGACAACTACGGGCGGGGAGCTGTTTTTT. It translates to CASSRAGTTTGGELFF.

The chain carries TRBV12-3 or TRBV12-4 and TRBJ1-2; D is ambiguous. There are 12 residues in the CDR3. With 5 bases removed from V and 7 bases from J, the gap between germline ends came to 11 bases. CDR3 sequence: CASSLNLVGYTF. The CDR3 bases are TGTGCCAGCAGTCTAAACCTCGTTGGCTACACCTTC.

The rearrangement joins TRBV12-5 to TRBJ2-3; 8 bases fit TRBD2. Losses at the gene ends were 5 bases for V and 4 bases for J; bases not matched to a gene: 8. CDR3 size: 15 residues. CDR1 and CDR2 from the germline V gene are LGHNT and FRNRAP. For the CDR3, the DNA is TGTGCTAGTGGTCCTGGTCGGGGGGGCCCAGATACGCAGTATTTT. This codes for CASGPGRGGPDTQYF.

CDR3 sequence (DNA): TGCAGTGCTGGTGGTGCTGACAGGGGACGAGGGTACACTGAAGCTTTCTTT. This codes for CSAGGADRGRGYTEAFF. This sequence joins TRBV20-1 and TRBJ1-1, with 8 bases that match TRBD1. Losses at the gene ends were 5 bases for V and 3 bases for J; bases not matched to a gene: 17. Germline values: CDR1 DFQATT, CDR2 SNEGSKA (reference sequence). The CDR3 has 17 amino acids.

The V gene is TRBV10-2, the J gene TRBJ1-3, with 7 bases identical to TRBD1. Germline values: CDR1 WSHSY, CDR2 SAAADI. This CDR3 has 16 residues. The V gene end was trimmed by 4 bases and the J gene end by 0 bases; junction bases not matched to a gene: 6. The CDR3, as DNA: TGCGCCAGCAGTGTTGGACAGGCTATCTCTGGAAACACCATATATTTT. Residues: CASSVGQAISGNTIYF.